A selection of T cell receptor beta chains follows, all from one sample in a study. TCRdb used MiXCR to reprocess the RT-PCR reads, holding one entry per CDR3 protein. The sample lists 550,000 to 750,000 distinct CDR3 sequences, about 14% occurring once. The sequenced material came from memory CD4+ T cells from blood. Receptor source: a female donor in good health, serving as a healthy control. CDR3s include the opening cysteine and the closing phenylalanine or tryptophan. Each record gives: V gene, J gene, clone size, D gene, CDR3 DNA, CDR3 protein. A D gene is named only where the DNA matches it firmly. Clone size is stated in some rows and not others, as once, few, many or a class when expanded.

>TRBV20-1|TRBJ1-4|many|TRBD1
TGCAGTGCCGAGCAGACAGGGAATGAAAAACTGTTTTTT
CSAEQTGNEKLFF
>TRBV2|TRBJ1-5|many|TRBD1
TGTGCCAGCAGAGGAGACAGGGCCAATCAGCCCCAGCATTTT
CASRGDRANQPQHF
>TRBV3-1|TRBJ2-7|many|-
TGTGCCAGCAGCCAAGATTATGCCGACAGAGGGGTCTCCTTC
CASSQDYADRGVSF
>TRBV5-5|TRBJ1-2|-|-
TGTGCCAGCAGCGAATCTCCAGGGGATCGATATTGCTACACCTTC
CASSESPGDRYCYTF
>TRBV30|TRBJ2-7|-|TRBD1
TGTGCCTGGAGATGGGGACAGGACAACTCCTACGAGCAGTACTTC
CAWRWGQDNSYEQYF
>TRBV20-1|TRBJ2-3|-|TRBD2
TGCAGTGCTTCGCCTGACGGTGAAGAGCGGGGGTTGAGCACAGATACGCAGTATTTT
CSASPDGEERGLSTDTQYF
>TRBV7-9|TRBJ2-1|many|-
TGTGCCAGCAGCTTAGCGGTACTAAATGAGCAGTTCTTC
CASSLAVLNEQFF
>TRBV7-9|TRBJ1-2|many|TRBD1
TGTGCCAGCAGCCCGGACAGGAATGGCTACACCTTC
CASSPDRNGYTF
>TRBV20-1|TRBJ2-7|many|TRBD2
TGCAGTGCTAGTCAGCGGGGGGGCTCCTACGAGCAGTACTTC
CSASQRGGSYEQYF
>TRBV9|TRBJ1-1|many|-
TGTGCCAGCACCTACCAAGCTTTCTTT
CASTYQAFF
>TRBV29-1|TRBJ2-1|few|-
TGCGTTGTAAGCCCCCGACTTGGCGATGAGCAGTTCTTC
CVVSPRLGDEQFF